This T cell receptor (beta chain) was identified during a study of cytotoxic CD8 clonotypes in ibrutinib-treated CLL. This table comes from immunoSEQ multiplex PCR, and its TCRdb copy is limited to in-frame clones, with some not included. The sample contains tens of thousands of clones, roughly 83% of which appear only once. Per germline, CDR1 WSHSY and CDR2 SAAADI. Trimming left V 3 bases short and J 6 bases short, with 20 bases between. CDR3 size: 17 residues. The sample consisted of PBMCs, taken after 24 months of ibrutinib treatment. The source of this sequence is a human donor with chronic lymphocytic leukemia. The chain employs TRBV10-2 and TRBJ2-2, with D possibly matching TRBD2 (5 bases). The CDR3 DNA is TGCGCCAGCAGTGACGGGAAAACACGGAGTGGGGCCGGGGAGCTGTTTTTT. Translated: CASSDGKTRSGAGELFF.